These 23 T cell receptor beta chains share one sample of origin, sequenced in a study of shared clonotypes between healthy human individuals. Some clones are missing from TCRdb's copy, which holds only in-frame ones; the method was immunoSEQ multiplex PCR. The sample shows roughly 2.4 million clones, roughly 95% of them seen only once. Sequencing was done on a sample of naive CD4+ T cells sorted from blood. Subset defined: CD45RA+ positively selected. The receptors were gathered from a man between 18 and 35 years old in good health.

The chain has TRBV5-1 and TRBJ2-1; TRBD2 matches 13 bases. The CDR3 is 14 amino acids. CDR1 is SGHRS and CDR2 is YFSETQ in the germline V gene. V shed 4 bases, J shed 7 bases, and the junction held 2 bases outside the gene matches. CDR3 DNA: TGCGCCAGCAGCGTGGGACTAGCGGGAAATGAGCAGTTCTTC. Translating gives CASSVGLAGNEQFF.

V gene TRBV5-1 combines with J gene TRBJ1-4, with D perhaps matching TRBD1 (6 bases). Germline CDR1 reads SGHRS; CDR2 reads YFSETQ. Trimming shortened V by 2 bases and J by 8 bases, and 22 bases separated the two germline ends. The CDR3 loop spans 17 amino acids. The CDR3 DNA reads as TGCGCCAGCAGCTTCAGATTCCAGGGGCTTGGGCGAGAAAAACTGTTTTTT. It codes for CASSFRFQGLGREKLFF. The full variable domain, rest sourced from reference TRBV5-1 and TRBJ1-4, is KAGVTQTPRYLIKTRGQQVTLSCSPISGHRSVSWYQQTPGQGLQFLFEYFSETQRNKGNFPGRFSGRQFSNSRSEMNVSTLELGDSALYLCASSFRFQGLGREKLFFGSGTQLSVL.

CDR3 amino acids: CASSIGKSNYGYTF. In DNA, the CDR3 is TGTGCCAGTAGTATAGGAAAGTCCAACTATGGCTACACCTTC. The J gene is TRBJ1-2, the V gene TRBV19; no clear D gene. The CDR3 runs 14 residues. Germline V gene lookup returns CDR1 LNHDA and CDR2 SQIVND (reference sequence). V lost 1 base to trimming and J lost 2 bases, with 8 bases between them.

J is TRBJ1-1 and V is TRBV11-2; D may be TRBD1 (5 bases). V lost 4 bases to trimming and J lost 1 base, with 19 bases between them. The CDR3 is made up of 17 amino acids. Germline CDR1 reads SGHAT; CDR2 reads FQNNGV. The CDR3 DNA follows: TGTGCCAGCAGCTCCGGGCGTTGGGGGGATTCGAACACTGAAGCTTTCTTT. Translated: CASSSGRWGDSNTEAFF.

The gene calls are TRBV7-2 and TRBJ1-2, with D maybe TRBD1 (6 bases). With 7 bases removed from V and 4 bases from J, the gap between germline ends came to 13 bases. Looked up from germline, CDR1 is SGHTA and CDR2 is FQGNSA. CDR3 length: 13 amino acids. This CDR3 reads CASTGGRSYGYTF. The CDR3 DNA is TGTGCCAGCACTGGGGGCCGGAGCTATGGCTACACCTTC.

With regard to this clone: Within the sample, other DNA sequences also encode this same CDR3. The chain uses TRBV5-4 and TRBJ1-1; D might be TRBD1 (5 bases). The CDR3 consists of 12 residues. Germline V gene lookup returns CDR1 SGHNT and CDR2 YYREEE (reference sequence). V was clipped by 3 bases and J by 5 bases, with 8 bases between them. In DNA form, the CDR3 reads TGTGCCAGCAGCTGGGGGGGGACTGAAGCTTTCTTT. This encodes CASSWGGTEAFF.

The V and J genes are TRBV7-9 and TRBJ1-4, with 8 positions matching TRBD1. CDR3 size: 12 residues. The germline V gene has CDR1 SEHNR and CDR2 FQNEAQ (reference sequence). The junction had 5 bases not matched to a gene; V was cut back by 4 bases and J by 13 bases. The CDR3: CASSSSDRALFF. DNA of the CDR3: TGTGCCAGCAGCTCCTCGGACAGGGCACTGTTTTTT.

The chain combines TRBV4-1 with TRBJ2-1; 9 nucleotides align to TRBD2. V lost 0 bases and J lost 3; bases outside the gene matches: 18. Germline CDR1 and CDR2: MGHRA and YSYEKL. The CDR3 sequence is 21 residues long. The CDR3, as DNA: TGCGCCAGCAGCCAAGATCATTCTCTGGTTCTTGGACTAGCGAACTACAATGAGCAGTTCTTC. Translation gives CASSQDHSLVLGLANYNEQFF.

The chain joins TRBV4-3 to TRBJ2-7; the D is unclear. The length of the CDR3 is 12 residues. Germline V lookup: CDR1 LGHNA, CDR2 YSLEER. The ends were cut back, 0 bases at V and 5 bases at J, with 5 bases in the middle. CDR3 in DNA: TGCGCCAGCAGCCAAGACCGAGACGAGCAGTACTTC. It translates to CASSQDRDEQYF.

This clone was seen a single time. This rearrangement joins TRBV30 to TRBJ2-5; 12 bases fit TRBD2. Germline loops: CDR1 GTSNPN, CDR2 SVGIG (reference sequence). J was trimmed by 5 bases and V by 8 bases; bases with no gene match: 12. The CDR3 sequence is 15 residues long. The CDR3 sequence: CAQSQASGGVETQYF. DNA for the CDR3: TGTGCCCAGAGTCAGGCTAGCGGGGGGGTGGAGACCCAGTACTTC.

The V and J genes are TRBV9 and TRBJ1-1; D is possibly TRBD1 (5 bases). The CDR3 loop spans 16 amino acids. CDR1 and CDR2 (germline): SGDLS, YYNGEE. Trimming left V 0 bases short and J 8 bases short, with 20 bases between. CDR3 nucleotide sequence: TGTGCCAGCAGCGTAGAGGGGTCGTTCGGTCGGACCGAAGCTTTCTTT. Translating gives CASSVEGSFGRTEAFF.

The chain is built from TRBV6-5 and TRBJ2-7; D is undetermined. V was pared by 5 bases and J by 0 bases, with 14 bases between. The germline gives CDR1 MNHEY, CDR2 SVGAGI. The CDR3 has 15 amino acids. The CDR3 region has the DNA TGTGCCAGCAGTCCGCCGGGTTGGAGCTCCTACGAGCAGTACTTC. This translates into CASSPPGWSSYEQYF.

The J gene is TRBJ2-7, the V gene TRBV6-6, with 7 bases that match TRBD1. The CDR3 sequence is 15 residues long. Unmatched junction bases numbered 8, after V lost 6 bases and J lost 0 bases. Germline CDR1 is MNHNY and CDR2 is SVGAGI (reference sequence). The CDR3 region has the DNA TGTGCCAGCAGCCGAGGGGGCCGTAGCTCCTACGAGCAGTACTTC. This translates into CASSRGGRSSYEQYF.

The chain links TRBV2 to TRBJ2-1, with D unclear. V gave up 7 bases and J gave up 8 bases, with 15 bases separating them. There are 13 residues in the CDR3. Germline V gene sequence: CDR1 SNHLY, CDR2 FYNNEI. CDR3 protein: CASNRNNLDEQFF. For the CDR3, the DNA is TGTGCCAGCAATCGAAACAATTTGGATGAGCAGTTCTTC.

This chain links TRBV7-3 with TRBJ2-1, with 12 bases matching TRBD2. This CDR3 is built from 15 residues. The junction had 1 base not matched to a gene; V was cut back by 5 bases and J by 2 bases. Germline V gene lookup returns CDR1 SGHTA and CDR2 FQGTGA. The CDR3 sequence is CASSTSGGTYNEQFF. The CDR3 nucleotides are TGTGCCAGCAGCACTAGCGGGGGGACCTACAATGAGCAGTTCTTC.

CDR3 loop: CASSPGASGGAYEQYF. CDR3 coding DNA: TGTGCCAGCTCACCAGGGGCTAGCGGGGGGGCCTACGAGCAGTACTTC. The chain uses TRBV18 and TRBJ2-7; 12 bases agree with TRBD2. The CDR3 length is 16 residues. Germline assignment: CDR1 KGHSH and CDR2 LQKENI. The junction had 4 bases not matched to a gene; V was cut back by 2 bases and J by 2 bases.

The chain is built from TRBV6-1 and TRBJ2-5; D unresolved. This CDR3 has 12 amino acids. Trimming pared 6 bases from V and 1 base from J, leaving 6 bases between. Germline lookup yields CDR1 MNHNS and CDR2 SASEGT. DNA for the CDR3: TGTGCCAGCAGCCTGATCCAAGAGACCCAGTACTTC. Translated: CASSLIQETQYF.

V is TRBV6-1 and J is TRBJ2-7; 8 nucleotides agree with TRBD1. The CDR3 spans 13 residues. Germline V gene data show CDR1 as MNHNS and CDR2 as SASEGT. V lost 3 bases and J lost 5; bases outside the gene matches: 3. Here the CDR3 reads CASSDQGADEQYF. CDR3 in DNA: TGTGCCAGCAGTGACCAGGGGGCCGACGAGCAGTACTTC.

The genes are TRBV30 and TRBJ2-3; D is undetermined. V was cut by 2 bases and J by 0 bases, with 6 bases left in between. The CDR3 is made up of 13 amino acids. Per the germline V gene, CDR1 is GTSNPN and CDR2 is SVGIG (reference sequence). CDR3 region: CAWSFSSTDTQYF. The CDR3 nucleotides read TGTGCCTGGAGTTTCAGTAGCACAGATACGCAGTATTTT.

The chain carries TRBV10-1 and TRBJ2-7; no clear D gene. This CDR3 is built from 15 residues. Deletions cut 5 bases from V and 2 bases from J, with 16 bases between. Germline V lookup: CDR1 WNHNN, CDR2 SYGVQD (reference sequence). The CDR3 reads CASSPRRIGAYEQYF. Written as DNA, the CDR3 is TGCGCCAGCAGTCCACGACGAATCGGAGCCTACGAGCAGTACTTC.

The chain has TRBV10-2 and TRBJ2-7; no firm D call. CDR1 is WSHSY and CDR2 is SAAADI in the germline V gene. This CDR3 has 13 amino acids. V lost 3 bases and J 3 bases, leaving 9 bases between the germline ends. In DNA, the CDR3 is TGCGCCAGCAGTGACAGTCCTCACTACGAGCAGTACTTC. Amino acids: CASSDSPHYEQYF.

V and J are TRBV7-2 and TRBJ2-1; D may match TRBD1 or TRBD2 (6 bases each). CDR1 and CDR2 from the germline V gene are SGHTA and FQGNSA. The CDR3 length is 15 residues. V shed 7 bases and J shed 0 bases, with 13 bases lying between them. CDR3: CASTYGGRSYNEQFF. For the CDR3, the DNA is TGTGCCAGCACCTACGGGGGCCGCTCCTACAATGAGCAGTTCTTC.

The J gene is TRBJ2-5, the V gene TRBV5-8; maybe TRBD1 (5 bases). This CDR3 is built from 14 residues. Germline CDR1 reads SGHTS; CDR2 reads YDEGEE. V dropped 0 bases and J dropped 9 bases, with 15 bases sitting between them. CDR3 bases: TGTGCCAGCAGCTTGGTCACCCCACAAGGGGCCCAGTACTTC. Translation gives CASSLVTPQGAQYF.